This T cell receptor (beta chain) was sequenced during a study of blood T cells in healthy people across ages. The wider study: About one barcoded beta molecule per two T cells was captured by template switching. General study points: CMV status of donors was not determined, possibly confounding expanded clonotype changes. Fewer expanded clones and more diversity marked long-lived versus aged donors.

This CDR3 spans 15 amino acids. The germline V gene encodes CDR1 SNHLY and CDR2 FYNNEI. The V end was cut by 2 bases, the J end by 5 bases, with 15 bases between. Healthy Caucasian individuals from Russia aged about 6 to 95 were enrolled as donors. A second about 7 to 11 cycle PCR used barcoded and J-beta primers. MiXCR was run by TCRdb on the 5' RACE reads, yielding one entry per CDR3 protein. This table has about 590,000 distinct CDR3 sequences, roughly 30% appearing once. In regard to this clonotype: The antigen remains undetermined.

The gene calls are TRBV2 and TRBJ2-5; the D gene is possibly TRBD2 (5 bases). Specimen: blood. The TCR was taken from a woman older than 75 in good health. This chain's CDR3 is CASSESGYGEETQYF. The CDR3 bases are TGTGCCAGCAGTGAATCGGGATATGGGGAGGAGACCCAGTACTTC.